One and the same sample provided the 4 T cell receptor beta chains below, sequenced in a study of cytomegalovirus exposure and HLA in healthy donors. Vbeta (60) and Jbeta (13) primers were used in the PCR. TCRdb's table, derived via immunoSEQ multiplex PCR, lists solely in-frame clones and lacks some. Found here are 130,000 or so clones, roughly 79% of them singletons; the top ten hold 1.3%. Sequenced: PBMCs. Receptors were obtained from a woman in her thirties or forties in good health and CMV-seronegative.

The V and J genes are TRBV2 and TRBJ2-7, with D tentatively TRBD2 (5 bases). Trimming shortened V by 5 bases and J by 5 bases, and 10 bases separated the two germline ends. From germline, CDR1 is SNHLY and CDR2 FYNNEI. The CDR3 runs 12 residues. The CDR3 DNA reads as TGTGCCAGCAGTTTATTGGAGGACGAGCAGTACTTC. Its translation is CASSLLEDEQYF.

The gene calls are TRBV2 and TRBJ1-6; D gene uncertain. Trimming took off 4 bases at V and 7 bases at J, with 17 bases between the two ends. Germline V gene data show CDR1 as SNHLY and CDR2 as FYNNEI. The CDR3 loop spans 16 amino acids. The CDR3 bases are TGTGCCAGCAGTGTCACCTTGTCCTCGGGGAATTCACCCCTCCACTTT. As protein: CASSVTLSSGNSPLHF.

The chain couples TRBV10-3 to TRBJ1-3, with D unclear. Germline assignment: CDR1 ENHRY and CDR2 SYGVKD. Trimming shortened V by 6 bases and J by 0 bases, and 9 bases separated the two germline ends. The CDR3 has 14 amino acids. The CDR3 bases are TGTGCCATCAGGGACGGACTCTCTGGAAACACCATATATTTT. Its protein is CAIRDGLSGNTIYF.

The CDR3 protein is CASSWGGYGYTF. In DNA, the CDR3 is TGTGCCAGCAGTTGGGGGGGCTATGGCTACACCTTC. The rearrangement links TRBV2 to TRBJ1-2, with D maybe TRBD1 (5 bases). The CDR3 is 12 amino acids. Between the trimmed V and J ends, which lost 5 bases and 4 bases, there was a span of 8 bases. Germline V gene lookup returns CDR1 SNHLY and CDR2 FYNNEI.